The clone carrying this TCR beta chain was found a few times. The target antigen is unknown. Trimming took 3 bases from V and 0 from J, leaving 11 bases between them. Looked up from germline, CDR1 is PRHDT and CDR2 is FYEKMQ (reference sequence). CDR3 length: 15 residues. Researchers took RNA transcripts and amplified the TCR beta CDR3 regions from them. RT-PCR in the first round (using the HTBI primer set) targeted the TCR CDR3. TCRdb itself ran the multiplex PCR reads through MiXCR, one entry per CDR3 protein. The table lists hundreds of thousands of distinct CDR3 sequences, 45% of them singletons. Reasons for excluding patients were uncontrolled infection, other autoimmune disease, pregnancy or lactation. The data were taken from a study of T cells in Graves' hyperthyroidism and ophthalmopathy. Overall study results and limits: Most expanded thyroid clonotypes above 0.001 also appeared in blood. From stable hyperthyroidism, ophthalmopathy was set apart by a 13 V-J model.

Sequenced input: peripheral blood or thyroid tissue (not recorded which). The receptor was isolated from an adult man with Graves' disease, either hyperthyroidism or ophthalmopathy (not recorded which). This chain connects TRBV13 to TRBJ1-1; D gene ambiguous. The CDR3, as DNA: TGTGCCAGCAGCTTGGGCAACAGATTGAACACTGAAGCTTTCTTT. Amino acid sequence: CASSLGNRLNTEAFF.